This entry features one TCR beta chain sequence. The data are from a study of T cells expressing NK-cell markers. TCRdb reprocessed the 5' RACE reads and stores each CDR3 protein as one record, lacking DNA. This sample's clone table lists about 380,000 distinct CDR3 sequences. The CDR3 has 16 residues. Germline CDR1 and CDR2: SGHRS and YFSETQ. Sequences were obtained from blood T cells: a sorted CD56 or NKG2C T cell subset, CD4+ or CD8+ T cells, or bulk PBMC T cells (not recorded which). The chain carries TRBV5-1 and TRBJ1-4. The receptor's source is a man aged 18-70 years in good health. The CDR3 region is CASSLDGVSTNEKLFF.